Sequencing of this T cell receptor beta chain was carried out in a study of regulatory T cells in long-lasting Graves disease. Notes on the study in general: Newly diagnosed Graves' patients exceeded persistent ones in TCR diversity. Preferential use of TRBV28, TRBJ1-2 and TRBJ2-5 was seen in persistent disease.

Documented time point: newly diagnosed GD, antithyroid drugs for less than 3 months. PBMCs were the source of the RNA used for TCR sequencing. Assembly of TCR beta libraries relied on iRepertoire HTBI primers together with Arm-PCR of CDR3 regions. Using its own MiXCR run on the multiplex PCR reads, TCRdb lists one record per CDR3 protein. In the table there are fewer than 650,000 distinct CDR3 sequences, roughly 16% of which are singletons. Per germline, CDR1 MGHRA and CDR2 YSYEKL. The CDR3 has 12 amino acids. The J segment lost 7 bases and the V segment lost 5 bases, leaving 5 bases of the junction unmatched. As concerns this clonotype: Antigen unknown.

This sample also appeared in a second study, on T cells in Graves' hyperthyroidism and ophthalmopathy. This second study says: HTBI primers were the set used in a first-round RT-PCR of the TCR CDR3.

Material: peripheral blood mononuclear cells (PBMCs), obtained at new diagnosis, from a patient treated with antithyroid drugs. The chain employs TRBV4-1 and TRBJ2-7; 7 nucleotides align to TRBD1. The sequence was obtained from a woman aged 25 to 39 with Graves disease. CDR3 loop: CASSDRVWEQYF. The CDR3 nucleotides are TGCGCCAGCAGCGACAGGGTCTGGGAGCAGTACTTC.